Detailed here is one T cell receptor (beta chain). The data derive from a study of blood T cell repertoires in COVID-19. Study as a whole: The origin of the acute and convalescent COVID-19 samples was the United States, Italy and Spain.

Seattle-derived patients entered the study during active infection and were followed longitudinally. The germline V and J ends were trimmed by 4 bases and 7 bases, with 19 bases remaining between them. CDR1 is MDHEN, CDR2 SYDVKM, per germline. The CDR3 is made up of 15 amino acids. Generated by immunoSEQ multiplex PCR, the TCRdb table keeps only in-frame clones and is missing some. The sample includes about 130,000 clones, over 75% seen only once; the top ten take about 15%. The chain uses TRBV28 and TRBJ1-2; no clear D. This clonotype was obtained from a man aged 25-45 years with COVID-19, enrolled during active disease. The material sequenced was peripheral blood. CDR3 region: CASSYGIEGLGGYTF. The DNA of the CDR3 is TGTGCCAGCAGTTACGGGATAGAGGGCTTGGGTGGCTACACCTTC.